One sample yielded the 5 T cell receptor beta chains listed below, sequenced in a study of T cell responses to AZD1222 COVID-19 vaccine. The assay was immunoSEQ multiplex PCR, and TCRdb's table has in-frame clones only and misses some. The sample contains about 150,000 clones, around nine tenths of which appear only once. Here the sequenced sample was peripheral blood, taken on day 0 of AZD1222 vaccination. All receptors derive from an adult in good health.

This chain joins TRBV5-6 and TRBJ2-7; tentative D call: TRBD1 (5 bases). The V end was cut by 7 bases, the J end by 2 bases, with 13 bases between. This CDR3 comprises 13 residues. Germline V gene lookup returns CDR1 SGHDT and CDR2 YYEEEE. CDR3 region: CASQGRAPYEQYF. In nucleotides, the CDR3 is TGTGCCAGCCAAGGCAGGGCCCCCTACGAGCAGTACTTC. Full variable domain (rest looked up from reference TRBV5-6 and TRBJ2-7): DAGVTQSPTHLIKTRGQQVTLRCSPKSGHDTVSWYQQALGQGPQFIFQYYEEEERQRGNFPDRFSGHQFPNYSSELNVNALLLGDSALYLCASQGRAPYEQYFGPGTRLTVT.

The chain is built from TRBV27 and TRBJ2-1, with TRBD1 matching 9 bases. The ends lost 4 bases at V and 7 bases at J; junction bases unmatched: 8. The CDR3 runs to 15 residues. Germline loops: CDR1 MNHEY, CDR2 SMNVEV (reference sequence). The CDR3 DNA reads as TGTGCCAGCAGTTCCCGGGGACAGGGCGGGAATGAGCAGTTCTTC. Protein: CASSSRGQGGNEQFF.

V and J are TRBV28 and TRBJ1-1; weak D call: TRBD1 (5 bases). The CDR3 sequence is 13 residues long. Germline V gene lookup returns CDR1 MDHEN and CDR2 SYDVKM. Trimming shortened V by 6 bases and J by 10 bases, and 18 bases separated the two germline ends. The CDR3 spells CASSGTAPLPAFF. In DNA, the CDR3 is TGTGCCAGCAGCGGGACCGCCCCTCTACCAGCTTTCTTT.

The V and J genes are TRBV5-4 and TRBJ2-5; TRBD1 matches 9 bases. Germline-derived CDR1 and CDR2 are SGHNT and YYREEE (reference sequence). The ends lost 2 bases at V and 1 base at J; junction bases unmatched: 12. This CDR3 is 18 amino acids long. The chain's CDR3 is CASSLGTRQGGFQETQYF. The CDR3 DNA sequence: TGTGCCAGCAGCTTAGGGACTCGACAGGGGGGATTCCAAGAGACCCAGTACTTC. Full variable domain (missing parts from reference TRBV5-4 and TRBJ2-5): ETGVTQSPTHLIKTRGQQVTLRCSSQSGHNTVSWYQQALGQGPQFIFQYYREEENGRGNFPPRFSGLQFPNYSSELNVNALELDDSALYLCASSLGTRQGGFQETQYFGPGTRLLVL.

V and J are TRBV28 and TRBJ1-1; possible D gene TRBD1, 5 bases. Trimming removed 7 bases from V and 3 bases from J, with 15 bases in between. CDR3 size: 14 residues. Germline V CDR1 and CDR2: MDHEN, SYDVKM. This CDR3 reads CASNFYGADTEAFF. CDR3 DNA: TGTGCCAGCAATTTTTACGGGGCTGACACTGAAGCTTTCTTT.